This TCR beta chain emerged from a study of CD8 T cells in Susac syndrome. The CDR3 runs to 9 residues. The RNA, 0.5 to 1 ug, was put through reverse transcription using random hexamers. One entry per CDR3 protein, called by TCRdb with MiXCR from the immunoSEQ multiplex PCR reads. The sample lists just over 150,000 distinct CDR3 sequences, approximately 95% occurring once. This clonotype was seen a single time. The sample was CD4+ T cells from PBMCs. This receptor was identified in a human donor with Susac syndrome. The chain has TRBV21-1 and TRBJ1-1. TRBV21-1 is termed a pseudogene. CDR3 sequence reads: CASSRRAFF. The CDR3 DNA follows: TGTGCCAGCAGCAGACGGGCTTTCTTT.